What follows is one T cell receptor beta chain and its context. The antigen remains undetermined. The data were produced by immunoSEQ multiplex PCR, yet TCRdb's version contains in-frame clones alone and is incomplete. The sample holds about 110,000 clones, 89% seen once. The data were obtained in a study of T cell responses to AZD1222 COVID-19 vaccine. Study conclusions and caveats: Donors in the cohort were predominantly white British and more often female, and clonal diversity was possibly underestimated. Spike-wide vaccine-associated CD4 TCRs dominated at 160-218 and 743-854. Receipt of two AZD1222 doses was followed by a rise in Spike-specific TCR breadth and depth.

Germline V gives CDR1 SGHKS, CDR2 YYEKEE (reference sequence). The V end was cut by 2 bases, the J end by 1 base, with 15 bases between. This CDR3 has 16 residues. The TCR comes from an adult in good health. The sample here was peripheral blood, taken on day 0 of MenACWY control vaccination. This chain joins TRBV5-5 and TRBJ1-1; weak D call: TRBD1 (6 bases). The CDR3 sequence: CASSLPGRGPNTEAFF. DNA for the CDR3: TGTGCCAGCAGCTTACCGGGCAGGGGACCGAACACTGAAGCTTTCTTT.